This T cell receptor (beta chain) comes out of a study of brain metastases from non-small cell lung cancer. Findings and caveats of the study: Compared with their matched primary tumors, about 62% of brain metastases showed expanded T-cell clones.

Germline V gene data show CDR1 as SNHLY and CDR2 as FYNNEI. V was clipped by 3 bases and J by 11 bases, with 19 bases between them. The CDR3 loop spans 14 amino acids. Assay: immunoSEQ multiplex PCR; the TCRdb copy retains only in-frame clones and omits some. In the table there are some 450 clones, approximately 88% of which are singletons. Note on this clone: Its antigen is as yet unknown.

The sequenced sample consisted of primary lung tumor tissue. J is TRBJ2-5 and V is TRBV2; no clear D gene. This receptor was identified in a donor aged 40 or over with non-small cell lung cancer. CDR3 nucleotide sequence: TGTGCCAGCAGTGAGGCCCACAGTAGTCTGACTCAGTACTTC. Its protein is CASSEAHSSLTQYF.